The 18 T cell receptor beta chains reported below all come from one sample, sequenced in a study of blood T cells in healthy people across ages. A sample-barcoded 5' primer and a J-beta primer mix were used in a second PCR of roughly 7 to 11 cycles. TCRdb independently ran MiXCR on the 5' RACE reads; one entry per CDR3 protein. The sample lists 800,000 to 1,000,000 distinct CDR3 sequences; about 48% were seen once. Sequenced sample: blood. Receptors were obtained from a young man in good health.

This rearrangement joins TRBV6-6 to TRBJ2-1, with 11 bases identical to TRBD2. The germline gives CDR1 MNHNY, CDR2 SVGAGI (reference sequence). CDR3 length equals 16 residues. V gave up 0 bases and J gave up 9 bases; unmatched junction bases: 7. The chain's CDR3 is CASSYSGLAGGSEQFF. The CDR3 nucleotides read TGTGCCAGCAGTTACTCAGGGCTAGCGGGGGGAAGTGAGCAGTTCTTC.

This clonotype was detected only a few times. The genes are TRBV4-1 and TRBJ2-3; 11 bases align to TRBD2. The germline V gene has CDR1 MGHRA and CDR2 YSYEKL. This CDR3 region has 17 residues. J lost 0 bases, V lost 2 bases, and 4 bases had no gene match. CDR3 sequence reads: CASSQSSSGGSTDTQYF. CDR3 in DNA: TGCGCCAGCAGCCAATCGTCTAGCGGGGGGAGCACAGATACGCAGTATTTT.

This clonotype has just a few counts. The chain uses TRBV14 and TRBJ1-4; D may be TRBD1 (5 bases). Looked up from germline, CDR1 is SGHDN and CDR2 is FVKESK. The CDR3 is 16 amino acids. The germline V and J ends were trimmed by 0 bases and 10 bases, with 18 bases remaining between them. CDR3 nucleotide sequence: TGTGCCAGCAGCCAAGATTGGGACCAGGGTGGAGGAAAACTGTTTTTT. It yields the protein CASSQDWDQGGGKLFF.

This chain uses TRBV5-1 with TRBJ1-4, with D maybe TRBD1 (6 bases). The CDR3 has 17 residues. Between the trimmed V and J ends, which lost 0 bases and 3 bases, there was a span of 15 bases. CDR1 and CDR2 from the germline V gene are SGHRS and YFSETQ. For the CDR3, the DNA is TGCGCCAGCAGCTTGGTCGGCAGGGGAGGACCTAATGAAAAACTGTTTTTT. This encodes CASSLVGRGGPNEKLFF.

This chain uses TRBV5-1 with TRBJ1-4, with a possible D match to TRBD1 (5 bases). Between the trimmed V and J ends, which lost 5 bases and 3 bases, there was a span of 11 bases. CDR1 is SGHRS and CDR2 is YFSETQ in the germline V gene. CDR3 size: 14 residues. Here the CDR3 reads CASREGASNEKLFF. As DNA, the CDR3 is TGCGCCAGCAGGGAAGGGGCCTCTAATGAAAAACTGTTTTTT.

This clonotype was seen only once. The gene calls are TRBV6-1 and TRBJ1-6; D is unclear. Per the germline V gene, CDR1 is MNHNS and CDR2 is SASEGT. This CDR3 has 15 residues. V gave up 2 bases and J gave up 7 bases, with 12 bases separating them. The CDR3 DNA reads as TGTGCCAGCAGTGAATCCCAGGACTACAATTCACCCCTCCACTTT. Protein: CASSESQDYNSPLHF.

This sequence joins TRBV11-2 and TRBJ2-4; the D gene is possibly TRBD1 (6 bases). V was trimmed by 5 bases and J by 6 bases, leaving 14 bases between them. The CDR3 spans 14 residues. The germline V gene has CDR1 SGHAT and CDR2 FQNNGV. The CDR3 sequence is CASSPSGQRNIQYF. CDR3 DNA: TGTGCCAGCAGCCCCTCGGGACAAAGAAACATTCAGTACTTC.

This sequence joins TRBV6-1 and TRBJ1-5; 7 nucleotides align to TRBD1. Trimming at V came to 7 bases and at J to 0 bases, leaving 9 bases not matched to a gene. Germline-derived CDR1 and CDR2 are MNHNS and SASEGT. The CDR3 totals 16 residues. This CDR3 is CASNTGTEISNQPQHF. The CDR3 DNA sequence: TGTGCCAGCAACACCGGGACAGAGATTAGCAATCAGCCCCAGCATTTT.

Points on this clonotype: Its ends do not fully match the called genes, so a read error is possible. V is TRBV5-1 and J is TRBJ2-5, with a possible D match to TRBD2 (6 bases). The CDR3 is 13 amino acids. The germline gives CDR1 SGHRS, CDR2 YFSETQ. The CDR3 nucleotides read TGCGCCAGCAGCTCTCGGGGGTCCTACGAGCAGCACTTC. This gives the protein CASSSRGSYEQHF.

This clonotype has a handful of counts. The J gene is TRBJ2-1, the V gene TRBV4-1; D remains unclear. Between the trimmed V and J ends, which lost 6 bases and 7 bases, there was a span of 13 bases. Germline V gene data show CDR1 as MGHRA and CDR2 as YSYEKL. This CDR3 comprises 13 residues. The CDR3 DNA reads TGCGCCAGCAGTACCGTCGATAGGAATGAGCAGTTCTTC. Residues: CASSTVDRNEQFF.

V gene TRBV7-2 combines with J gene TRBJ1-2; the match to TRBD1 covers 7 bases. V shed 5 bases and J 6 bases; nucleotides not matched to a gene: 6. The CDR3 consists of 13 residues. CDR1 is SGHTA, CDR2 FQGNSA, per germline. For the CDR3, the DNA is TGTGCCAGCAGCCCCATACAGGGGAATGGCTACACCTTC. It codes for CASSPIQGNGYTF.

The sample holds a few counts of this clonotype. V gene TRBV7-9 combines with J gene TRBJ1-3; possibly TRBD1 for D (6 bases). Germline assignment: CDR1 SEHNR and CDR2 FQNEAQ (reference sequence). V lost 4 bases to trimming and J lost 2 bases, with 15 bases between them. The CDR3 covers 16 residues. In DNA form, the CDR3 reads TGTGCCAGCAGCTCCCGACAGGACTTCGCTGGAAACACCATATATTTT. This gives the protein CASSSRQDFAGNTIYF.

This clonotype has only a few counts. V gene TRBV15 combines with J gene TRBJ1-2; TRBD1 matches at 8 bases. The CDR3 is 15 residues long. The germline V gene encodes CDR1 LNHNV and CDR2 YYDKDF (reference sequence). Trimming cost V 0 bases and J 8 bases; bases outside gene matches: 8. The CDR3 bases are TGTGCCACCAGCAGAGATGACAGGGGTGTAGGAGGCTACACCTTC. Translation gives CATSRDDRGVGGYTF.

The chain employs TRBV30 and TRBJ2-7; tentatively, D is TRBD1 or TRBD2 (6 bases each). The V end was cut by 3 bases, the J end by 2 bases, with 14 bases between. This CDR3 region has 14 residues. Per the germline V gene, CDR1 is GTSNPN and CDR2 is SVGIG (reference sequence). The CDR3: CAWSYGGPAYEQYF. As DNA, the CDR3 is TGTGCCTGGAGCTATGGGGGGCCGGCCTACGAGCAGTACTTC.

The V and J genes are TRBV9 and TRBJ2-7; 10 bases are a match to TRBD2. Matching the DNA end better, TRBJ2-5 makes the J call doubtful. The CDR3 is 16 residues long. Germline CDR1 and CDR2: SGDLS and YYNGEE. The CDR3 DNA sequence: TGTGCCAGCAGCTCCTCGACGGGACTAGCGAGGGAGACCCAGTACTTC. Translating it yields CASSSSTGLARETQYF.

This clonotype was picked up a small number of times. The chain is built from TRBV18 and TRBJ2-1; 8 positions agree with TRBD1. V trimming: 3 bases; J trimming: 7 bases; junction bases outside the gene matches: 5. The CDR3 has 14 amino acids. CDR1 and CDR2 from the germline V gene are KGHSH and LQKENI. CDR3 amino acids: CASSPWDRSNEQFF. DNA for the CDR3: TGTGCCAGCTCACCCTGGGACAGGTCGAATGAGCAGTTCTTC.

Regarding this clonotype: One junction end does not reproduce the germline sequence, and a read error may be involved. The V gene is TRBV6-6, the J gene TRBJ1-1; D perhaps matches TRBD1 (6 bases). The CDR3 has 14 amino acids. Germline loops: CDR1 MNHNY, CDR2 SVGAGI (reference sequence). The CDR3, as DNA: TGTGCCAGCAGCTACTCCTCAGGGGAGGGAGAAGCTTTCTTT. The encoded protein is CASSYSSGEGEAFF.

The chain uses TRBV5-1 and TRBJ2-3; D may correspond to TRBD1 or TRBD2 (5 bases each). The germline V gene encodes CDR1 SGHRS and CDR2 YFSETQ. The CDR3 sequence is 15 residues long. The V gene lost 6 bases and the J gene lost 2 bases, with 16 bases spanning the gap. Here the CDR3 reads CASTPVGANTDTQYF. CDR3 DNA: TGCGCCAGCACCCCCGTCGGGGCGAACACAGATACGCAGTATTTT.